These T cell receptor beta chains were read from a single sample in a study of blood T cell repertoires in COVID-19. The repertoire was sequenced with immunoSEQ multiplex PCR; TCRdb's copy has only in-frame clones and lacks some. The data contain a few hundred thousand clones, 80% to 90% of them seen just once; the ten biggest clones take up roughly 1%. The sample consisted of PBMCs or T cells enriched from blood (not recorded which). These receptors all stem from a man younger than 35 who had recovered from COVID-19. The CDR3 runs from the conserved cysteine through the conserved F or W. Fields, in order: D gene, J gene, clone size, V gene, CDR3 protein, CDR3 DNA. A D gene is named only where the DNA matches it firmly. Size tells how often a clone was seen (once, few, many) or the class of an expanded clone, and some rows leave it out.

- TRBJ1-3 - TRBV5-8 CASSKYPGLSSGNTIYF TGTGCCAGCAGCAAATACCCGGGACTGAGCTCTGGAAACACCATATATTTT
TRBD1 TRBJ1-1 - TRBV28 CASSLAPGQGEAFF TGTGCCAGCAGTCTCGCCCCGGGACAGGGGGAAGCTTTCTTT
- TRBJ1-6 - TRBV5-1 CASSEQGHDSPLHF TGCGCCAGCAGCGAGCAGGGTCACGATTCACCCCTCCACTTT
- TRBJ2-7 - TRBV15 CATSRDQGTYYEQYF TGTGCCACCAGCAGAGACCAGGGGACCTACTACGAGCAGTACTTC
TRBD2 TRBJ2-3 - TRBV4-1 CASNYVSGGGTDTQYF TGCGCCAGCAACTACGTTAGCGGGGGAGGCACAGATACGCAGTATTTT
TRBD1 TRBJ1-1 once TRBV19 CASSIADPGGNTEAFF TGTGCCAGTAGTATCGCCGATCCAGGGGGGAACACTGAAGCTTTCTTT
- TRBJ1-1 - TRBV21-1 CASSTRTGEEAGNTEAFF TGTGCCAGCAGCACTCGTACAGGGGAGGAGGCTGGAAACACTGAAGCTTTCTTT
TRBD1 TRBJ1-1 - TRBV9 CASSPSGTGNTEAFF TGTGCCAGCAGCCCTTCCGGGACAGGGAACACTGAAGCTTTCTTT
TRBD2 TRBJ2-7 - TRBV3-1/TRBV3-2 CASSQDERESYEQYF TGTGCCAGCAGCCAAGACGAGCGGGAGTCCTACGAGCAGTACTTC
TRBD1 TRBJ2-3 - TRBV20-1 CSASPRQGAKWLKLNTQYF TGCAGTGCTAGTCCCCGACAGGGGGCGAAATGGCTGAAACTGAATACGCAGTATTTT
- TRBJ2-1 - TRBV4-1 CASSQVGGSYNEQFF TGCGCCAGCAGCCAAGTTGGGGGCTCGTACAATGAGCAGTTCTTC
- TRBJ1-1 once TRBV9 CASSVGGLGASEAFF TGTGCCAGCAGCGTAGGGGGTTTAGGGGCCTCTGAAGCTTTCTTT
- TRBJ1-3 - TRBV11-2 CASSRVQGNTIYF TGTGCCAGCAGCCGGGTTCAAGGAAACACCATATATTTT
- TRBJ2-1 - TRBV11-2 CASSLRLQNSYNEQFF TGTGCCAGCAGCTTACGACTACAGAACTCCTACAATGAGCAGTTCTTC
- TRBJ1-1 - TRBV29-1 CSVSNSNTEAFF TGCAGCGTTTCCAATTCGAACACTGAAGCTTTCTTT
TRBD1 TRBJ2-1 - TRBV6-5 CASSYGQVNNEQFF TGTGCCAGCAGTTACGGACAGGTTAATAATGAGCAGTTCTTC
- TRBJ2-3 - TRBV29-1 CSVRRGLTDTQYF TGCAGCGTTCGGCGGGGCCTCACAGATACGCAGTATTTT
- TRBJ1-4 - TRBV4-1 CASSQSDRNEKLFF TGCGCCAGCAGCCAATCGGACAGAAATGAAAAACTGTTTTTT
TRBD1 TRBJ2-3 - TRBV7-9 CASSWTGGGTDTQYF TGTGCCAGCAGCTGGACAGGGGGAGGCACAGATACGCAGTATTTT
- TRBJ2-7 - TRBV7-2 CASSLVPGSSVYEQYF TGTGCCAGCAGCTTAGTCCCCGGATCTAGCGTCTACGAGCAGTACTTC
TRBD1 TRBJ1-2 once TRBV7-9 CASSPLGGTGDSYGYTF TGTGCCAGCAGCCCATTAGGGGGGACAGGGGACAGCTATGGCTACACCTTC
- TRBJ2-1 once TRBV4-3 CASSQGPGTVNEQFF TGCGCCAGCAGCCAAGGGCCGGGAACCGTGAATGAGCAGTTCTTC
TRBD1 TRBJ2-1 - TRBV29-1 CSVEVQGAGGEQFF TGCAGCGTTGAAGTACAGGGGGCAGGGGGTGAGCAGTTCTTC
- TRBJ1-4 - TRBV7-6 CASSSGGLVATNEKLFF TGTGCCAGCAGCTCCGGAGGACTTGTTGCAACTAATGAAAAACTGTTTTTT
TRBD1 TRBJ1-2 - TRBV28 CASSPGTGLSGYTF TGTGCCAGCAGTCCCGGGACAGGGTTAAGTGGCTACACCTTC
TRBD1 TRBJ1-3 - TRBV6-5 CASSYLVRTGGHTIYF TGTGCCAGCAGTTATCTCGTCCGGACAGGGGGGCACACCATATATTTT
TRBD1 TRBJ2-1 - TRBV2 CASSGSDRSSYNEQFF TGTGCCAGCAGTGGGTCGGACAGGAGCTCCTACAATGAGCAGTTCTTC
TRBD1 TRBJ1-2 - TRBV10-1 CASSESGTGYGYTF TGCGCCAGCAGTGAGAGCGGGACAGGATATGGCTACACCTTC
- TRBJ1-1 once TRBV6-6 CASSYSAGIVSTEAFF TGTGCCAGCAGTTACTCTGCGGGGATTGTTTCCACTGAAGCTTTCTTT
- TRBJ1-1 - TRBV19 CASSIIGGDTEAFF TGTGCCAGTAGTATAATTGGCGGCGACACTGAAGCTTTCTTT
- TRBJ1-2 - TRBV2 CASSGSINYGYTF TGTGCCAGCAGTGGTAGTATTAACTATGGCTACACCTTC
- TRBJ2-6 - TRBV27 CASSLNLFNVLTF TGTGCCAGCAGTTTAAACTTGTTCAACGTCCTGACTTTC
- TRBJ1-4 - TRBV11-2 CASSPTRHNEKLFF TGTGCCAGCAGCCCGACAAGGCATAATGAAAAACTGTTTTTT
TRBD2 TRBJ2-3 - TRBV6-2/TRBV6-3 CASSRLAGGPDTQYF TGTGCCAGCAGTCGACTAGCGGGAGGACCAGATACGCAGTATTTT
- TRBJ1-6 - TRBV6-4 CASRELHSGNSPLHF TGTGCCAGCAGAGAGCTCCATTCAGGGAATTCACCCCTCCACTTT
- TRBJ1-2 - TRBV7-9 CASSLGGGSGYTF TGTGCCAGCAGCTTAGGGGGAGGGAGTGGCTACACCTTC
- TRBJ1-2 - TRBV19 CASSSGFYGYTF TGTGCCAGTAGTTCGGGGTTCTATGGCTACACCTTC
- TRBJ1-1 - TRBV7-3 CASSLYGGVSTEAFF TGTGCCAGCAGCTTATACGGAGGGGTGAGCACTGAAGCTTTCTTT
TRBD2 TRBJ2-2 - TRBV9 CASSVEAGATGELFF TGTGCCAGCAGCGTAGAGGCGGGAGCAACCGGGGAGCTGTTTTTT
TRBD1 TRBJ1-5 - TRBV6-5 CASGKDRGSNQPQHF TGTGCCAGCGGAAAAGACAGGGGTAGCAATCAGCCCCAGCATTTT
- TRBJ1-5 - TRBV11-2 CASSPAFNQPQHF TGTGCCAGCAGCCCCGCGTTCAATCAGCCCCAGCATTTT
- TRBJ2-3 - TRBV25-1 CASSDAGQNTDTQYF TGTGCCAGCAGTGATGCAGGGCAAAACACAGATACGCAGTATTTT
- TRBJ1-5 - TRBV9 CASSGESANQPQHF TGTGCCAGCAGCGGAGAGTCTGCTAATCAGCCCCAGCATTTT
- TRBJ2-3 - TRBV19 CASSPVLMAGRDTDTQYF TGTGCCAGTAGTCCGGTTTTGATGGCGGGGCGGGACACAGATACGCAGTATTTT
- TRBJ2-3 - TRBV28 CAGGASTDTQYF TGTGCCGGAGGGGCAAGCACAGATACGCAGTATTTT
TRBD2 TRBJ2-1 - TRBV19 CASSRLAGNEQFF TGTGCCAGTAGTAGACTAGCGGGGAATGAGCAGTTCTTC
TRBD2 TRBJ2-1 - TRBV6-2/TRBV6-3 CASSTLAGAQFF TGTGCCAGCAGTACCCTAGCGGGAGCCCAGTTCTTC
- TRBJ1-1 once TRBV18 CASSEQGEGTEAFF TGTGCCAGCTCGGAACAGGGTGAGGGTACTGAAGCTTTCTTT
- TRBJ2-6 - TRBV5-1 CASSGPGESPGANVLTF TGCGCCAGCAGCGGGCCAGGGGAGTCGCCCGGGGCCAACGTCCTGACTTTC
TRBD1 TRBJ1-2 - TRBV5-8 CASSSRDRGTYGYTF TGTGCCAGCAGCTCAAGGGACAGGGGAACTTATGGCTACACCTTC
- TRBJ2-2 - TRBV28 CASRQGVTGELFF TGTGCCAGCAGACAGGGTGTCACCGGGGAGCTGTTTTTT
- TRBJ1-1 - TRBV28 CASSVHYNTEAFF TGTGCCAGCAGTGTGCACTACAACACTGAAGCTTTCTTT
- TRBJ2-3 - TRBV19 CASSRVTSTDTQYF TGTGCCAGTAGTAGAGTAACTAGCACAGATACGCAGTATTTT
- TRBJ2-7 - TRBV10-3 CAISESSGILYEQYF TGTGCCATCAGTGAGTCGAGCGGAATCCTCTACGAGCAGTACTTC
- TRBJ1-3 - TRBV5-4 CASSSRSDGNTIYF TGTGCCAGCAGCTCGCGGAGCGATGGAAACACCATATATTTT
- TRBJ2-6 - TRBV10-3 CAIRGQGTGANVLTF TGTGCCATCAGGGGCCAGGGGACCGGGGCCAACGTCCTGACTTTC